A selection of T cell receptor beta chains follows, all from one sample in a study of blood T cell repertoires in COVID-19. Repertoires were generated with immunoSEQ multiplex PCR, while TCRdb's copy carries only in-frame clones and drops some. The data contain 250,000 to 300,000 clones, roughly 85% of them seen just once; the ten biggest clones take up about 5%. Sequenced sample: PBMCs or T cells enriched from blood (not recorded which). These receptors came from a man aged 40-55 years who had been exposed to COVID-19. CDR3s include the opening cysteine and the closing phenylalanine or tryptophan. D genes are given only for firm matches. Clone size is given for some rows only: seen once, a few or many times, or a class if the clone is expanded.

>NA|TRBV5-8|TRBJ2-1|NA
TGTGCCAGCAGCTTGGGGGCGGGCTCTTTCTTC
CASSLGAGSFF
>NA|TRBV5-4|TRBJ2-3|few
TGTGCCAGCAGTCGTAGACTCCCCACAGATACGCAGTATTTT
CASSRRLPTDTQYF
>TRBD2|TRBV18|TRBJ2-1|NA
TGTGCCAGCTCACCACCGACTAGCGGGGGAGCCTACAATGAGCAGTTCTTC
CASSPPTSGGAYNEQFF
>TRBD1|TRBV10-3|TRBJ2-3|NA
TGTGCCATCAGACGACAGGGAAGCACAGATACGCAGTATTTT
CAIRRQGSTDTQYF
>TRBD1|TRBV4-1|TRBJ2-3|NA
TGCGCCAGCAGCCAGTCCCCGGGACAGCGCACAGATACGCAGTATTTT
CASSQSPGQRTDTQYF
>NA|TRBV3-1/TRBV3-2|TRBJ1-2|NA
TGTGCCAGCAGCCAACCGGGGGGCTATGGCTACACCTTC
CASSQPGGYGYTF
>TRBD1|TRBV5-1|TRBJ1-6|NA
TGCGCCAGCAGCTCCCGACAGGGCTTGGGGAATTCACCCCTCCACTTT
CASSSRQGLGNSPLHF
>NA|TRBV5-4|TRBJ2-2|NA
TGTGCCAGCAGCTTACCTCCAGGGTCCACCGGGGAGCTGTTTTTT
CASSLPPGSTGELFF
>TRBD1|TRBV14|TRBJ2-5|NA
TGTGCCAGCGGTCCGACAGGGGGCCTTGAGACCCAGTACTTC
CASGPTGGLETQYF
>TRBD1|TRBV18|TRBJ1-2|once
TGTGCCAGCTCGCCGAACAGGGGTTCCGGTGGCTACACCTTC
CASSPNRGSGGYTF
>TRBD2|TRBV3-1/TRBV3-2|TRBJ2-1|NA
TGTGCCAGCAGCCAAGACCGGACTAGCGGATACAATGAGCAGTTCTTC
CASSQDRTSGYNEQFF
>TRBD2|TRBV10-3|TRBJ2-1|NA
TGTGCCACCCTGAGTAGCGGGAGCGGCGAGCAGTTCTTC
CATLSSGSGEQFF
>TRBD1|TRBV7-9|TRBJ2-4|NA
TGTGCCAGCAGCTCAGGGACAGGAGGGACCAAAAACATTCAGTACTTC
CASSSGTGGTKNIQYF
>NA|TRBV7-9|TRBJ2-7|NA
TGTGCCAGCAGCTTAGTCGCCGACAGTGCCTACGAGCAGTACTTC
CASSLVADSAYEQYF
>NA|TRBV21-1|TRBJ2-1|NA
TGTGCCAGCGGGGGAGCGGGTGTCTACAATGAGCAGTTCTTC
CASGGAGVYNEQFF
>NA|TRBV11-2|TRBJ1-2|NA
TGTGCCAGCAGCTTATCGAACACGGGCTACACCTTC
CASSLSNTGYTF
>NA|TRBV11-1|TRBJ1-6|NA
TGTGCCAGCAGCCTACTTAATTCACCCCTCCACTTT
CASSLLNSPLHF
>TRBD1|TRBV5-8|TRBJ1-1|NA
TGTGCCAGCACCCGACGACAGGGGTACACTGAAGCTTTCTTT
CASTRRQGYTEAFF
>TRBD1|TRBV5-1|TRBJ2-2|once
TGCGCCAGCGGAGACGACAGGGGGCTCGTCGGGGAGCTGTTTTTT
CASGDDRGLVGELFF
>NA|TRBV4-2|TRBJ2-7|NA
TGTGCCAGCAAACTTGACCCGACTAGTTACTACGAGCAGTACTTC
CASKLDPTSYYEQYF
>NA|TRBV6-5|TRBJ1-1|once
TGTGCCAGCAGATCACAGATGAACACTGAAGCTTTCTTT
CASRSQMNTEAFF
>NA|TRBV7-9|TRBJ1-1|NA
TGTGCCAGCAGCTTACCCGTTGCGGAGAACACTGAAGCTTTCTTT
CASSLPVAENTEAFF
>TRBD2|TRBV7-3|TRBJ2-5|NA
TGTGCCAGCAGCCCTAGCGGGAGGGCCAAAGAGACCCAGTACTTC
CASSPSGRAKETQYF
>NA|TRBV27|TRBJ1-1|NA
TGTGCCAGCAGTTCCGAGGGGGGGCTGTCTGAAGCTTTCTTT
CASSSEGGLSEAFF